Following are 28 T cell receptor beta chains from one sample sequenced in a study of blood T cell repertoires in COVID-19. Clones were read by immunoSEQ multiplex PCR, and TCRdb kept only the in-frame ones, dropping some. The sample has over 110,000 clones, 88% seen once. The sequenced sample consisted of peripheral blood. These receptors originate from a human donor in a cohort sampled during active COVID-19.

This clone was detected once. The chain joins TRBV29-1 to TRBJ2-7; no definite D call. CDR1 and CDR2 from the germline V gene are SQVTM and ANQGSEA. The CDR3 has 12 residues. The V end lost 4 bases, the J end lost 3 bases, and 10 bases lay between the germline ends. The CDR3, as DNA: TGCAGCGTTGGAGATAGCATCTACGAGCAGTACTTC. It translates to CSVGDSIYEQYF.

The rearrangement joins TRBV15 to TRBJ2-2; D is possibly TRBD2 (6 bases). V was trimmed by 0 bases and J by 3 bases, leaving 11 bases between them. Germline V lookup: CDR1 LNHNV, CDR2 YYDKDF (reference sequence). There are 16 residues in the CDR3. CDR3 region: CATSRDRGVYTGELFF. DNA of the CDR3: TGTGCCACCAGCAGAGATCGCGGGGTCTACACCGGGGAGCTGTTTTTT.

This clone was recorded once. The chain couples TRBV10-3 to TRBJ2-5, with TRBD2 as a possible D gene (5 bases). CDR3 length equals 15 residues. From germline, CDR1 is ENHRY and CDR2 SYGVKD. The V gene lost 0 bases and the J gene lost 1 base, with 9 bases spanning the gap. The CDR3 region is CAISESWESQETQYF. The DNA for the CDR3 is TGTGCCATCAGTGAGTCTTGGGAGAGCCAAGAGACCCAGTACTTC.

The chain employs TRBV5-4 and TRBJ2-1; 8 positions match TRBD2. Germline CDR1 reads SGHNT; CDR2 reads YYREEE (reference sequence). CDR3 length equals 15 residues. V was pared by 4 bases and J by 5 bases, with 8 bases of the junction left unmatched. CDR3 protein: CASSHETSDHNEQFF. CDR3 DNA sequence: TGTGCCAGCAGCCACGAGACTAGCGATCACAATGAGCAGTTCTTC.

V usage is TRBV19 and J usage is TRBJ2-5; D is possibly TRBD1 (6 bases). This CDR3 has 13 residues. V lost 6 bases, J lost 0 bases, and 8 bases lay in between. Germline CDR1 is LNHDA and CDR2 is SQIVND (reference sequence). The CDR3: CASRRTDQETQYF. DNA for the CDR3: TGTGCCAGTAGAAGGACAGACCAAGAGACCCAGTACTTC.

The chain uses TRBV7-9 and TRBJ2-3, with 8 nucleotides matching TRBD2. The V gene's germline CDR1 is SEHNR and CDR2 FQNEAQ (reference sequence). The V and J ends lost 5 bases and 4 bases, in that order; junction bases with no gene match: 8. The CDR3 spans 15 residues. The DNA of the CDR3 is TGTGCCAGCAGCCCCCGCGCGGGGGGTCCAGATACGCAGTATTTT. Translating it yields CASSPRAGGPDTQYF.

CDR3 bases: TGCAGCGTTGCGGGTTTGCGGGGCTACACCTTC. It specifies CSVAGLRGYTF. The chain carries TRBV29-1 and TRBJ1-2; D uncertain. V dropped 4 bases and J dropped 8 bases, with 11 bases sitting between them. Germline V gene data show CDR1 as SQVTM and CDR2 as ANQGSEA. There are 11 residues in the CDR3.

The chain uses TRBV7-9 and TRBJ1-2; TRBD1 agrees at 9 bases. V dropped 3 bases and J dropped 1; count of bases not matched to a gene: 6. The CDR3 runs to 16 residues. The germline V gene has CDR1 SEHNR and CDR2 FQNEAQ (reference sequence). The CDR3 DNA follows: TGTGCCAGCAGCTTCGATGGGACAGGGAGTAACTATGGCTACACCTTC. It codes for CASSFDGTGSNYGYTF.

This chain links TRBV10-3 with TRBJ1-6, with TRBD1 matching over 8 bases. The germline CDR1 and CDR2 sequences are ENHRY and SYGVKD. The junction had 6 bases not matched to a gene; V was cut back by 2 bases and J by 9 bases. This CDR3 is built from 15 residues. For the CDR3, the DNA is TGTGCCATCAGTGAGATTTCAGGGGGCAGTTCACCCCTCCACTTT. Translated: CAISEISGGSSPLHF.

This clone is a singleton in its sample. This chain's CDR3 is CASSHLRQGRPYEQYF. CDR3 in DNA: TGTGCCAGCAGCCACCTTAGACAGGGACGACCCTACGAGCAGTACTTC. The chain couples TRBV3-1 (or the pseudogene TRBV3-2) to TRBJ2-7; 7 bases map to TRBD1. The CDR3 length is 16 residues. Trimming at V came to 3 bases and at J to 2 bases, leaving 10 bases not matched to a gene. Germline V gene data show CDR1 as LGHDT and CDR2 as YNNKEL (reference sequence).

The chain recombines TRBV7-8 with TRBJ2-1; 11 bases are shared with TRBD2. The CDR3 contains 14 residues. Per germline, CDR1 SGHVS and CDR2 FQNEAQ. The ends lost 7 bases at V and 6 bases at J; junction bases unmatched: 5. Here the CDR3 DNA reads TGTGCCAGCAAAAGTAGCGGGGGGGCCAATGAGCAGTTCTTC. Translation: CASKSSGGANEQFF.

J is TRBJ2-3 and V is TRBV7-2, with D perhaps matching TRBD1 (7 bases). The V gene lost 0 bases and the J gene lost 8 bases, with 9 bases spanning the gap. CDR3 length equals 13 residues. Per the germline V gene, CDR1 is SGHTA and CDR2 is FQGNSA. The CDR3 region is CASSLARGVTQYF. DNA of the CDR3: TGTGCCAGCAGCTTAGCCAGGGGGGTTACGCAGTATTTT.

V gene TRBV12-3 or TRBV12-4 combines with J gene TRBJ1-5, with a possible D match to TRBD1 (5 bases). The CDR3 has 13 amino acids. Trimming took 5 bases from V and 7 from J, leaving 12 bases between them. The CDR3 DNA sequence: TGTGCCAGCAGTCGGACGGGGGGACAGCCCCAGCATTTT. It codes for CASSRTGGQPQHF.

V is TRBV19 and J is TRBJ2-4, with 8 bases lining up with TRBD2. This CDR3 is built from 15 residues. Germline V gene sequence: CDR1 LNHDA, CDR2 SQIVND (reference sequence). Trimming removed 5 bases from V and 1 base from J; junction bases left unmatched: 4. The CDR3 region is CASSERGSAKNIQYF. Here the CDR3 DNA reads TGTGCCAGTAGTGAGCGGGGGAGTGCCAAAAACATTCAGTACTTC.

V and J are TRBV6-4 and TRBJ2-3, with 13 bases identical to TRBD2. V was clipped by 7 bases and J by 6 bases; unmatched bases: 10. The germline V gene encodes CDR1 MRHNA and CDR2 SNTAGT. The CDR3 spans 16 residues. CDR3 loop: CASNHRLAGGPDTQYF. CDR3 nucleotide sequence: TGTGCCAGCAACCACCGACTAGCGGGGGGACCGGATACGCAGTATTTT.

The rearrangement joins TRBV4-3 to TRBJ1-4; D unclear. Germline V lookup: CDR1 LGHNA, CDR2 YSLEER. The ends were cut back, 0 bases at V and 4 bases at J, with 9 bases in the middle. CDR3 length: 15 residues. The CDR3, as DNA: TGCGCCAGCAGCCAAGATCGGGGTGTTAATGAAAAACTGTTTTTT. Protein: CASSQDRGVNEKLFF.

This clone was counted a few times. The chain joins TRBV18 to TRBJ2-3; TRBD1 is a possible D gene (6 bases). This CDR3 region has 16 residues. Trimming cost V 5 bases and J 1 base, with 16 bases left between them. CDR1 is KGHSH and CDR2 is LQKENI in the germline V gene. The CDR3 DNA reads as TGTGCCAGCTCAACCGCCGGTGGGGGCGGCACAGATACGCAGTATTTT. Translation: CASSTAGGGGTDTQYF.

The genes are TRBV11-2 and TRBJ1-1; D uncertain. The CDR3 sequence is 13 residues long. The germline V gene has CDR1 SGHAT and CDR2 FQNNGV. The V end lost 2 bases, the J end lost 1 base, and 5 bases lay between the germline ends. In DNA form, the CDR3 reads TGTGCCAGCAGCTTACACGGGAACACTGAAGCTTTCTTT. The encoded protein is CASSLHGNTEAFF.

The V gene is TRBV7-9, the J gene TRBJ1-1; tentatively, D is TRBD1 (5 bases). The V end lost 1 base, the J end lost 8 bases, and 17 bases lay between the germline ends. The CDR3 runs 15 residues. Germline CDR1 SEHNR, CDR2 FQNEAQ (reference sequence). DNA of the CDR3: TGTGCCAGCAGCTTAGGGTGGGGTCTTCAGGGAGAAGCTTTCTTT. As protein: CASSLGWGLQGEAFF.

This CDR3 reads CASSVGLGTGRSPLHF. CDR3 nucleotides: TGTGCCAGCAGCGTAGGGCTCGGGACAGGGAGGTCACCCCTCCACTTT. The chain employs TRBV9 and TRBJ1-6; 9 nucleotides align to TRBD1. J lost 10 bases, V lost 0 bases, and 8 bases had no gene match. There are 16 residues in the CDR3. Germline values: CDR1 SGDLS, CDR2 YYNGEE.

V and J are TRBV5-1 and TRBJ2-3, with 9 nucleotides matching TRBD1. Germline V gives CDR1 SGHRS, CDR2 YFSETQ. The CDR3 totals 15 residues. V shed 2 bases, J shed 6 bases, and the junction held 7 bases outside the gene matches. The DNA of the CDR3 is TGCGCCAGCAGCTTAAGACAGGGGGGCGGGGATACGCAGTATTTT. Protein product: CASSLRQGGGDTQYF.

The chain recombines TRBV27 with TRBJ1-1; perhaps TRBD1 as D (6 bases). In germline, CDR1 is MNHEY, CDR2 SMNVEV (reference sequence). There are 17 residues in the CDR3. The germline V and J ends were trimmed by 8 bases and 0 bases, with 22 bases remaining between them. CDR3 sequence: CASRKTTGRRMNTEAFF. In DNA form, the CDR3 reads TGTGCCAGCCGGAAAACCACAGGGAGAAGAATGAACACTGAAGCTTTCTTT.

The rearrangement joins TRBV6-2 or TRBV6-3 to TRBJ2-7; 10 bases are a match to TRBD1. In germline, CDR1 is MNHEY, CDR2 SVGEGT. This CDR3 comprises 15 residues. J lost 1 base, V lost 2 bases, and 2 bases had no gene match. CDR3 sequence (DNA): TGTGCCAGCAGTTACGAGGGACAGGGGTCCTACGAGCAGTACTTC. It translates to CASSYEGQGSYEQYF.

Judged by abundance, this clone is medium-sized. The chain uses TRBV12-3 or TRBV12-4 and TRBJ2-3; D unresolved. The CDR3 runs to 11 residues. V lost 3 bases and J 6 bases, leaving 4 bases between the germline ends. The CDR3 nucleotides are TGTGCCAGCAGTTTCAGGGATACGCAGTATTTT. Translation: CASSFRDTQYF.

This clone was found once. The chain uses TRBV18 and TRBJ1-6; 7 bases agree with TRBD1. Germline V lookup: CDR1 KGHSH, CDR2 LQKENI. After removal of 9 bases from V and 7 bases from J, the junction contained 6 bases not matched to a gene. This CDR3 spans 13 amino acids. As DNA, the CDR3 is TGTGCCAGTACGACAGGGCAGAATTCACCCCTCCACTTT. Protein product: CASTTGQNSPLHF.

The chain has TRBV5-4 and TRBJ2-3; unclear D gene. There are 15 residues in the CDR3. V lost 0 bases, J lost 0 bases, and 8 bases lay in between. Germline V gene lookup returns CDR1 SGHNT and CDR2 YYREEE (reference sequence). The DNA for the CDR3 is TGTGCCAGCAGCTTGGGCCTAGGTAGCACAGATACGCAGTATTTT. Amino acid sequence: CASSLGLGSTDTQYF.

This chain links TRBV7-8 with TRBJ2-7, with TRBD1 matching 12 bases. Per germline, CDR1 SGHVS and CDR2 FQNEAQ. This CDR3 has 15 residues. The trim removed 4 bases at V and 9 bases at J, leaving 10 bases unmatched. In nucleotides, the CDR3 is TGTGCCAGCAGCTGGGGGGACAGGGGGCCTTTCCGGCAGTACTTC. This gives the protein CASSWGDRGPFRQYF. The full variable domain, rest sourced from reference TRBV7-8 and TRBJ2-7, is GAGVSQSPRYKVAKRGQDVALRCDPISGHVSLFWYQQALGQGPEFLTYFQNEAQLDKSGLPSDRFFAERPEGSVSTLKIQRTQQEDSAVYLCASSWGDRGPFRQYFGPGTRLTVT.

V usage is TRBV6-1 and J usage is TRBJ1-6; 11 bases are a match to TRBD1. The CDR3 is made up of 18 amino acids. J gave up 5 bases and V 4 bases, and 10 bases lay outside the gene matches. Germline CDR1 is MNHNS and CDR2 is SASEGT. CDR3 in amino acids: CASSVHGTGGFDNSPLHF. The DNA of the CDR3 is TGTGCCAGCAGTGTGCATGGGACAGGGGGTTTTGATAATTCACCCCTCCACTTT.